These 27 T cell receptor beta chains share one sample of origin, sequenced in a study of blood T cell repertoires in COVID-19 (dated by TCRdb to the early 2020s). To prepare the library, the immunoSEQ multiplex PCR assay was applied. The source is immuneACCESS, and TCRdb retained only in-frame sequences with V and J called. Part of the clones is not carried over; for the studies checked, unresolved V genes explain less than half of this, and the remainder is unexplained. Within this sample are more than 45,000 clones, with 60% to 85% of them counted one time only. Approximately 4.9% of the sample goes to the ten largest clones. The sample comprised peripheral blood. The receptors originated from a human donor in a cohort sampled during active COVID-19.

The gene calls are TRBV3-1 (or the pseudogene TRBV3-2) and TRBJ1-2; D is perhaps TRBD1 (5 bases). V was shortened by 1 base and J by 2 bases, with 8 bases between the two germline ends. CDR3 length: 14 residues. Germline CDR1 and CDR2: LGHDT and YNNKEL (reference sequence). CDR3 residues: CASSQGQRNYGYTF. CDR3 DNA: TGTGCCAGCAGCCAAGGACAGAGAAACTATGGCTACACCTTC.

This clone is a singleton in its sample. The V gene is TRBV5-1, the J gene TRBJ1-1; D perhaps matches TRBD1 (6 bases). The V gene lost 4 bases and the J gene lost 2 bases, with 15 bases spanning the gap. The CDR3 has 15 residues. In germline, CDR1 is SGHRS, CDR2 YFSETQ. CDR3 nucleotides: TGCGCCAGCAGCCGGACAGACAATACCAACACTGAAGCTTTCTTT. It yields the protein CASSRTDNTNTEAFF.

The chain employs TRBV15 and TRBJ1-6, with D hard to call. Looked up from germline, CDR1 is LNHNV and CDR2 is YYDKDF (reference sequence). The ends were cut back, 6 bases at V and 4 bases at J, with 7 bases in the middle. This CDR3 comprises 13 residues. The CDR3 DNA sequence: TGTGCCACCAGTCCACATTATAATTCACCCCTCCACTTT. It is translated as CATSPHYNSPLHF.

J is TRBJ2-3 and V is TRBV28; 12 nucleotides match TRBD2. The CDR3 is 14 residues long. Germline lookup yields CDR1 MDHEN and CDR2 SYDVKM. With 6 bases clipped from V and 4 bases from J, the junction kept 2 bases outside the gene matches. Here the CDR3 reads CASRTSGRSDTQYF. In DNA form, the CDR3 reads TGTGCCAGCAGGACTAGCGGGAGATCAGATACGCAGTATTTT.

CDR3 sequence: CASSSLGALGETQYF. For the CDR3, the DNA is TGTGCCAGCAGCTCCTTGGGGGCTTTGGGAGAGACCCAGTACTTC. The chain employs TRBV7-2 and TRBJ2-5; a possible D gene is TRBD1 (6 bases). The V end was cut by 4 bases, the J end by 4 bases, with 16 bases between. The CDR3 spans 15 residues. The germline V gene has CDR1 SGHTA and CDR2 FQGNSA.

CDR3 amino acids: CASLGGVGANVLTF. Written as DNA, the CDR3 is TGTGCCAGCCTTGGGGGGGTCGGGGCCAACGTCCTGACTTTC. V usage is TRBV28 and J usage is TRBJ2-6; TRBD2 agrees at 7 bases. The germline gives CDR1 MDHEN, CDR2 SYDVKM. The ends lost 8 bases at V and 4 bases at J; junction bases unmatched: 5. This CDR3 region has 14 residues.

The table lists this clone with a count of one. This rearrangement joins TRBV6-5 to TRBJ1-6, with D possibly being TRBD1 (5 bases). This CDR3 comprises 14 residues. Trimming took 6 bases from V and 8 from J, leaving 14 bases between them. Looked up from germline, CDR1 is MNHEY and CDR2 is SVGAGI. The CDR3 region has the DNA TGTGCCAGCAGCCCCCGGGGGGGATATTCACCCCTCCACTTT. Translating it yields CASSPRGGYSPLHF.

The CDR3 sequence is CASSPNDRGRYEQYF. In nucleotides, the CDR3 is TGTGCCAGCTCACCAAACGACAGGGGTAGGTACGAGCAGTACTTC. This sequence joins TRBV18 and TRBJ2-7, with TRBD1 matching over 8 bases. Trimming cost V 2 bases and J 4 bases; bases outside gene matches: 7. The germline V gene encodes CDR1 KGHSH and CDR2 LQKENI. The CDR3 contains 15 residues. The full variable domain, with the rest looked up from reference TRBV18 and TRBJ2-7, is NAGVMQNPRHLVRRRGQEARLRCSPMKGHSHVYWYRQLPEEGLKFMVYLQKENIIDESGMPKERFSAEFPKEGPSILRIQQVVRGDSAAYFCASSPNDRGRYEQYFGPGTRLTVT.

This clone was found once. CDR3 region: CASRWQGKTESSYEQYF. The CDR3 DNA sequence: TGTGCCAGCAGATGGCAGGGGAAGACGGAAAGCTCCTACGAGCAGTACTTC. The V call is TRBV21-1, the J call TRBJ2-7; TRBD1 is the table's D call, not checked against the DNA. TRBV21-1 is noted as a pseudogene. This CDR3 contains 17 residues.

The chain employs TRBV12-3 or TRBV12-4 and TRBJ1-2; 8 bases map to TRBD1. This CDR3 has 12 amino acids. The V segment lost 6 bases and the J segment 8 bases; nucleotides outside the gene matches: 5. Here the CDR3 DNA reads TGTGCCAGCAGGCAGGGGGCTTTCGGCTACACCTTC. It is translated as CASRQGAFGYTF.

V gene TRBV6-5 combines with J gene TRBJ1-1, with 7 bases matching TRBD1. Germline-derived CDR1 and CDR2 are MNHEY and SVGAGI. V dropped 0 bases and J dropped 1; count of bases not matched to a gene: 5. This CDR3 comprises 16 residues. CDR3 nucleotides: TGTGCCAGCAGTTACTCCAGGGGGACAGCGAACACTGAAGCTTTCTTT. Translating it yields CASSYSRGTANTEAFF.

The V call is TRBV6-1, the J call TRBJ1-6; D is unclear. Trimming took off 4 bases at V and 0 bases at J, with 13 bases between the two ends. This CDR3 spans 17 amino acids. Looked up from germline, CDR1 is MNHNS and CDR2 is SASEGT. The CDR3 protein is CASSGPLRGSYNSPLHF. The CDR3 nucleotides read TGTGCCAGCAGTGGGCCCCTCCGGGGCTCCTATAATTCACCCCTCCACTTT.

The chain carries TRBV7-9 and TRBJ2-2; 7 nucleotides line up with TRBD2. Per the germline V gene, CDR1 is SEHNR and CDR2 is FQNEAQ (reference sequence). V gave up 0 bases and J gave up 4 bases; unmatched junction bases: 2. This CDR3 contains 15 residues. DNA of the CDR3: TGTGCCAGCAGCTTAGCGGGGGGGATCACCGGGGAGCTGTTTTTT. The encoded protein is CASSLAGGITGELFF.

The J gene is TRBJ1-5, the V gene TRBV7-9; TRBD1 aligns across 9 bases. The CDR3 has 13 residues. Germline V gene data show CDR1 as SEHNR and CDR2 as FQNEAQ (reference sequence). Trimming at V came to 8 bases and at J to 11 bases, leaving 10 bases not matched to a gene. The CDR3 loop reads CASAEVGTGTQHF. CDR3 sequence (DNA): TGTGCCAGCGCTGAGGTTGGGACAGGGACCCAGCATTTT.

The rearrangement uses TRBV13 and TRBJ2-7; TRBD2 matches 10 bases. V lost 5 bases to trimming and J lost 11 bases; unmatched junction nucleotides: 6. This CDR3 is built from 12 residues. Germline CDR1 and CDR2: PRHDT and FYEKMQ (reference sequence). The chain's CDR3 is CASSLSGGSKYF. Written as DNA, the CDR3 is TGTGCCAGCAGCCTTAGCGGGGGGAGCAAGTACTTC.

V usage is TRBV7-8 and J usage is TRBJ2-2; 11 bases are a match to TRBD2. The CDR3 contains 18 residues. J was trimmed by 3 bases and V by 2 bases; bases with no gene match: 8. CDR1 and CDR2 from the germline V gene are SGHVS and FQNEAQ. The CDR3 region is CASSLRVAGGYDTGELFF. The CDR3 DNA reads as TGTGCCAGCAGCTTAAGGGTAGCGGGGGGGTACGACACCGGGGAGCTGTTTTTT.

The chain combines TRBV28 with TRBJ2-3; 11 bases match TRBD2. The ends lost 9 bases at V and 3 bases at J; junction bases unmatched: 2. Per germline, CDR1 MDHEN and CDR2 SYDVKM. The CDR3 covers 13 residues. For the CDR3, the DNA is TGTGCCAGTTTAGCGGGAGGGACAGATACGCAGTATTTT. Translating gives CASLAGGTDTQYF.

The chain uses TRBV2 and TRBJ1-5, with D tentatively TRBD1 (5 bases). This CDR3 region has 16 residues. The V end was cut by 6 bases, the J end by 6 bases, with 21 bases between. Germline V gene lookup returns CDR1 SNHLY and CDR2 FYNNEI. This CDR3 is CASRVTGRGAVQPQHF. The CDR3 DNA is TGTGCCAGCAGAGTTACGGGTAGGGGCGCAGTTCAGCCCCAGCATTTT.

The CDR3 region is CATSRGFQGLSNTEAFF. CDR3 nucleotide sequence: TGTGCCACCAGCAGAGGATTCCAGGGCCTGTCGAACACTGAAGCTTTCTTT. The chain combines TRBV15 with TRBJ1-1, with D maybe TRBD1 (5 bases). This CDR3 spans 17 amino acids. The germline CDR1 and CDR2 sequences are LNHNV and YYDKDF (reference sequence). V gave up 1 base and J gave up 1 base, with 16 bases separating them.

The chain employs TRBV19 and TRBJ1-1; a possible D gene is TRBD1 (5 bases). Germline-derived CDR1 and CDR2 are LNHDA and SQIVND (reference sequence). The CDR3 sequence is 13 residues long. With 6 bases removed from V and 4 bases from J, the gap between germline ends came to 12 bases. The CDR3 sequence is CASSYGQGTEAFF. CDR3 nucleotides: TGTGCCAGTAGCTATGGGCAGGGCACTGAAGCTTTCTTT.

The chain has TRBV3-1 (or the pseudogene TRBV3-2) and TRBJ1-4; 8 bases line up with TRBD1. This CDR3 spans 15 amino acids. V lost 4 bases to trimming and J lost 7 bases; unmatched junction nucleotides: 8. Germline CDR1 reads LGHDT; CDR2 reads YNNKEL (reference sequence). The CDR3 here is CASSPLTGEFEKLFF. CDR3 sequence (DNA): TGTGCCAGCAGCCCCTTGACAGGGGAATTTGAAAAACTGTTTTTT.

V usage is TRBV5-6 and J usage is TRBJ1-1; D may be TRBD1 (6 bases). The CDR3 is 14 residues long. V lost 1 base, J lost 3 bases, and 10 bases lay in between. Germline V gene data show CDR1 as SGHDT and CDR2 as YYEEEE. CDR3: CASSLRGQYTEAFF. The CDR3 DNA reads as TGTGCCAGCAGCTTGCGTGGACAGTACACTGAAGCTTTCTTT.

The chain links TRBV6-7 to TRBJ2-7, with 8 nucleotides matching TRBD1. TRBV6-7 is sorted into the ORF group, with uncertain function. CDR3 length: 15 amino acids. Trimming at V came to 9 bases and at J to 7 bases, leaving 17 bases not matched to a gene. The CDR3 bases are TGTGCCAGTTCTACAGGGGGACGAGGTAAGGGTGAGCAGTACTTC. As protein: CASSTGGRGKGEQYF.

The chain is built from TRBV5-1 and TRBJ2-7; 9 bases match TRBD1. This CDR3 is built from 15 residues. Germline CDR1 SGHRS, CDR2 YFSETQ. V was clipped by 5 bases and J by 6 bases; unmatched bases: 12. CDR3 sequence reads: CASSRDPGTGIEQYF. The CDR3 DNA sequence: TGCGCCAGCAGTCGAGACCCCGGGACAGGGATCGAGCAGTACTTC. Full variable domain (rest looked up from reference TRBV5-1 and TRBJ2-7): KAGVTQTPRYLIKTRGQQVTLSCSPISGHRSVSWYQQTPGQGLQFLFEYFSETQRNKGNFPGRFSGRQFSNSRSEMNVSTLELGDSALYLCASSRDPGTGIEQYFGPGTRLTVT.

CDR3 region: CASSPTGVETQYF. CDR3 nucleotides: TGTGCCAGCTCACCAACAGGGGTAGAGACCCAGTACTTC. The chain joins TRBV18 to TRBJ2-5; 7 bases align to TRBD1. The CDR3 is made up of 13 amino acids. CDR1 is KGHSH and CDR2 is LQKENI in the germline V gene. Unmatched junction bases numbered 1, after V lost 2 bases and J lost 4 bases.

The rearrangement uses TRBV19 and TRBJ2-7; TRBD1 matches at 8 bases. The CDR3 spans 13 residues. V lost 6 bases and J lost 6; bases outside the gene matches: 7. Germline loops: CDR1 LNHDA, CDR2 SQIVND (reference sequence). CDR3 amino acids: CASRGQGAGEQYF. CDR3 bases: TGTGCCAGTAGAGGACAGGGTGCGGGCGAGCAGTACTTC.

The gene calls are TRBV18 and TRBJ2-5, with 8 bases identical to TRBD2. V was clipped by 6 bases and J by 5 bases; unmatched bases: 11. Germline lookup yields CDR1 KGHSH and CDR2 LQKENI. This CDR3 is built from 15 residues. The CDR3: CASSESGGAYETQYF. The CDR3 DNA is TGTGCCAGCTCGGAATCCGGGGGGGCCTATGAGACCCAGTACTTC.